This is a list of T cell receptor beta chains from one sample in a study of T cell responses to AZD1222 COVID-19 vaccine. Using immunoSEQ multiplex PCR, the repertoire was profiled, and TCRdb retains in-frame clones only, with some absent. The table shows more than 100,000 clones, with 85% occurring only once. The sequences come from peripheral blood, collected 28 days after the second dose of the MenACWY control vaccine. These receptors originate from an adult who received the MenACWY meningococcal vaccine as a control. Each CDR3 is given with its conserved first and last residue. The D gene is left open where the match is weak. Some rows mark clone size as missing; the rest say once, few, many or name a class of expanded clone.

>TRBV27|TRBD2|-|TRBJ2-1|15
TGTGCCAGCAGTTTTTTAGCGGGAGGGCCCACTGAGCAGTTCTTC
CASSFLAGGPTEQFF
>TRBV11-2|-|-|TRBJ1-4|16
TGTGCCAGCAGACGACTCGACAGTGGGTGGGGTGAAAAACTGTTTTTT
CASRRLDSGWGEKLFF
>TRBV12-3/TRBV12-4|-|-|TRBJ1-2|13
TGTGCCAGCAGTTTAGAGAGGCAGCGAGGCTACACCTTC
CASSLERQRGYTF
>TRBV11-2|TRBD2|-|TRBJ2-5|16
TGTGCCAGCAGCTGGGGGCTAGCGGGAGGGCAAGAGACCCAGTACTTC
CASSWGLAGGQETQYF
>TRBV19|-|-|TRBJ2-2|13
TGTGCCAGTAGTAGTAAGTTCACCGGGGAGCTGTTTTTT
CASSSKFTGELFF
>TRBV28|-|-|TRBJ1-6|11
TGTGCCAGCAGTTTAGAGGGGACCCTCCACTTT
CASSLEGTLHF
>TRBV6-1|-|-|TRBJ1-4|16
TGTGCCAGCAGTGAAACCTATCCGCGGGCTAATGAAAAACTGTTTTTT
CASSETYPRANEKLFF
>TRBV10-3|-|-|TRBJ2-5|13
TGTGCCATCAGTGCTGGACGGGAAGAGACCCAGTACTTC
CAISAGREETQYF
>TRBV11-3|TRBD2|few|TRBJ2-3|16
TGTGCCAGCAGCTTAAGTAGCGGGACCGGCACAGATACGCAGTATTTT
CASSLSSGTGTDTQYF
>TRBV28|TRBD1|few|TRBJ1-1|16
TGTGCCAGCAGCCGAACCGACAGGGGATTGAACACTGAAGCTTTCTTT
CASSRTDRGLNTEAFF
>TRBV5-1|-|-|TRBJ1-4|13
TGCGCCAGCAGCTTTGGTGTTGGTGAAAAACTGTTTTTT
CASSFGVGEKLFF
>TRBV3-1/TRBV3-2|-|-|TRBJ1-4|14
TGTGCCAGCAGCCCCACAGGGTCAGGTGAAAAACTGTTTTTT
CASSPTGSGEKLFF
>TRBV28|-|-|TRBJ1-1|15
TGTGCCAGCACCTCTCGAGGCAGGGGGAACACTGAAGCTTTCTTT
CASTSRGRGNTEAFF
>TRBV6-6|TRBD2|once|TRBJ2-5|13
TGTGCCAGCAGTACCGCGGGGGAAGAGACCCAGTACTTC
CASSTAGEETQYF
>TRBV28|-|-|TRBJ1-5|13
TGTGCCAGCAGTTTAGGACAGCCGCAGCCCCAGCATTTT
CASSLGQPQPQHF
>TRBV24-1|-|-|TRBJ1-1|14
TGTGCCACCGCGAAGGGGCCATTAGAGAATGAAGCTTTCTTT
CATAKGPLENEAFF
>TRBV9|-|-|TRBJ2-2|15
TGTGCCAGCAGCGTAGGGAGCGCGAACACCGGGGAGCTGTTTTTT
CASSVGSANTGELFF
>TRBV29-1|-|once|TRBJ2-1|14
TGCAGCGTTGATATGGGGGCTGACTACAATGAGCAGTTCTTC
CSVDMGADYNEQFF
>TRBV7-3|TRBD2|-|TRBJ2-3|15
TGTGCCAGCAGCTGGGCGGGAGAGGGCACAGATACGCAGTATTTT
CASSWAGEGTDTQYF
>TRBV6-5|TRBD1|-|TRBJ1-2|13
TGTGCCAGCACCCTGGACAGGACCTATGGCTACACCTTC
CASTLDRTYGYTF
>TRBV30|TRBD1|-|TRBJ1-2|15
TGTGCCTGGAGTGTACGAGGGGGCGCTGACTATGGCTACACCTTC
CAWSVRGGADYGYTF
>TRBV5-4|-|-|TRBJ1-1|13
TGTGCCAGCAATCAGTGGGGGTACACTGAAGCTTTCTTT
CASNQWGYTEAFF
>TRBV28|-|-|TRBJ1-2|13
TGTGCCAGCACGGCAGCGACTCCCTATGGCTACACCTTC
CASTAATPYGYTF
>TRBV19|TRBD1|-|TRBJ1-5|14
TGTGCCAGTAGTACAACAGGGGGCAATCAGCCCCAGCATTTT
CASSTTGGNQPQHF
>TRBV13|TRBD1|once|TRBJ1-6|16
TGTGCCAGCAGCGCAAGCTGGACAGGGAGGAATTCACCCCTCCACTTT
CASSASWTGRNSPLHF
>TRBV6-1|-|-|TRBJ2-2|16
TGTGCCAGCAGTGGGTGGGGGGCCGCGAACACCGGGGAGCTGTTTTTT
CASSGWGAANTGELFF
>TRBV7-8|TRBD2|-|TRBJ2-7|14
TGTGCCAGCAGCACCGGACTAGTCCCCTACGAGCAGTACTTC
CASSTGLVPYEQYF
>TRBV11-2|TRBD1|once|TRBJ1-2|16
TGTGCCAGCAGCTTAGATCGGGGGACAGCTGCTTATGGCTACACCTTC
CASSLDRGTAAYGYTF
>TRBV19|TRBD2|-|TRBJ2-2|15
TGTGCCAGTACCTCGTCGGGAGGGTACACCGGGGAGCTGTTTTTT
CASTSSGGYTGELFF
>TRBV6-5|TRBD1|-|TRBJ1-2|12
TGTGCCAGCAGGGGGACAGGCTATGGCTACACCTTC
CASRGTGYGYTF
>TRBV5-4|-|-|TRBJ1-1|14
TGTGCCAGCAGCTTGGGGCAGATGGCTACTGAAGCTTTCTTT
CASSLGQMATEAFF
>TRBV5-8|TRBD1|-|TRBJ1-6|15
TGTGCCAGCAGCCAGGGACAGGGGAGGAATTCACCCCTCCACTTT
CASSQGQGRNSPLHF
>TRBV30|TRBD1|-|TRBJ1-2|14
TGTGCCTGGAGCTTAGGACAGGGGAACTATGGCTACACCTTC
CAWSLGQGNYGYTF
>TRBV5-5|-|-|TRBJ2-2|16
TGTGCCAGCAGCTGGAATACAATCTTCGGGACCGGGGAGCTGTTTTTT
CASSWNTIFGTGELFF
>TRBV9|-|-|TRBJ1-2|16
TGTGCCAGCAGCGTAGCTCGTACAGGGATCGACTATGGCTACACCTTC
CASSVARTGIDYGYTF
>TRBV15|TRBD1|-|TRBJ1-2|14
TGTGCCACCAGCAGACGGAGGACAGGGAATGGCTACACCTTC
CATSRRRTGNGYTF
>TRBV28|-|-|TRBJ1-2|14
TGTGCCAGTTACCCGGGCAGGATGAACTATGGCTACACCTTC
CASYPGRMNYGYTF
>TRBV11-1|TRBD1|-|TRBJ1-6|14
TGTGCCAGCAGCCGGACAGGGAATAATTCACCCCTCCACTTT
CASSRTGNNSPLHF